What follows are 24 T cell receptor beta chains derived from one specimen sequenced in a study of blood T cell repertoires in COVID-19. Sequencing was performed with immunoSEQ multiplex PCR; in TCRdb, only in-frame clones are kept and a portion is missing. The repertoire holds 70,000 to 100,000 clones, approximately 86% seen once, with 7.5% to 9.5% in the top ten. The sample consisted of peripheral blood. These receptors were collected from a woman between 65 and 79 years old with acute or convalescent COVID-19.

There are a few counts of this clone. The chain uses TRBV28 and TRBJ1-3; TRBD1 aligns across 7 bases. The CDR3 is 16 residues long. The V gene end was trimmed by 6 bases and the J gene end by 3 bases; junction bases not matched to a gene: 11. Germline CDR1 reads MDHEN; CDR2 reads SYDVKM. CDR3 DNA sequence: TGTGCCAGCAGAACAAACACAGGGGAGGTTGGAAACACCATATATTTT. Its protein is CASRTNTGEVGNTIYF.

The J gene is TRBJ1-1, the V gene TRBV11-3; perhaps TRBD1 as D (5 bases). V lost 6 bases to trimming and J lost 5 bases, with 16 bases between them. CDR1 SGHNT and CDR2 YENEEA come from the germline V gene. The length of the CDR3 is 14 residues. CDR3 in amino acids: CASSRGKSSTEAFF. In nucleotides, the CDR3 is TGTGCCAGCAGTAGGGGAAAAAGTAGTACTGAAGCTTTCTTT.

The chain couples TRBV5-1 to TRBJ2-3; D is perhaps TRBD1 (6 bases). CDR1 is SGHRS and CDR2 is YFSETQ in the germline V gene. The V and J ends lost 3 bases and 3 bases respectively, with 20 bases between them. The CDR3 has 17 residues. CDR3 nucleotide sequence: TGCGCCAGCAGCTCAACCGCGAGGACAGTTGGTACAGATACGCAGTATTTT. Amino acids: CASSSTARTVGTDTQYF.

The chain is built from TRBV2 and TRBJ1-4; D is unresolved. Trimming stripped 6 bases from V and 4 bases from J, with 18 bases between. The CDR3 has 16 amino acids. Germline V gives CDR1 SNHLY, CDR2 FYNNEI. CDR3 amino acids: CASRPDFKRINEKLFF. Written as DNA, the CDR3 is TGTGCCAGCAGGCCTGATTTTAAGAGGATTAATGAAAAACTGTTTTTT.

The chain recombines TRBV2 with TRBJ2-7, with D possibly being TRBD1 (6 bases). Germline CDR1 is SNHLY and CDR2 is FYNNEI. This CDR3 contains 15 residues. The V and J ends lost 5 bases and 2 bases respectively, with 16 bases between them. For the CDR3, the DNA is TGTGCCAGCAGTTTAGGAAGACAGGATACCTACGAGCAGTACTTC. Its protein is CASSLGRQDTYEQYF. Full variable domain (missing parts from reference TRBV2 and TRBJ2-7): EPEVTQTPSHQVTQMGQEVILRCVPISNHLYFYWYRQILGQKVEFLVSFYNNEISEKSEIFDDQFSVERPDGSNFTLKIRSTKLEDSAMYFCASSLGRQDTYEQYFGPGTRLTVT.

The V gene is TRBV19, the J gene TRBJ2-2; D is possibly TRBD1 (6 bases). Trimming pared 10 bases from V and 0 bases from J, leaving 12 bases between. The CDR3 consists of 14 residues. In germline, CDR1 is LNHDA, CDR2 SQIVND (reference sequence). As DNA, the CDR3 is TGTGCCACCCAGGGACATTCGAACACCGGGGAGCTGTTTTTT. It encodes CATQGHSNTGELFF.

The chain is built from TRBV5-4 and TRBJ1-1, with D possibly matching TRBD1 (6 bases). The CDR3 runs 12 residues. The V end lost 0 bases, the J end lost 8 bases, and 8 bases lay between the germline ends. Germline-derived CDR1 and CDR2 are SGHNT and YYREEE (reference sequence). The CDR3 protein is CASSLDRVEAFF. CDR3 bases: TGTGCCAGCAGCTTGGACAGGGTGGAAGCTTTCTTT.

This chain links TRBV5-1 with TRBJ1-1, with D unresolved. The V end lost 0 bases, the J end lost 7 bases, and 10 bases lay between the germline ends. CDR1 and CDR2 from the germline V gene are SGHRS and YFSETQ. The CDR3 spans 13 residues. CDR3 coding DNA: TGCGCCAGCAGCTTGGCTTCAGGAAATGAAGCTTTCTTT. It is translated as CASSLASGNEAFF.

The J gene is TRBJ1-1, the V gene TRBV11-2, with TRBD1 matching 9 bases. Trimming took 4 bases from V and 5 from J; bases not matched to a gene: 14. CDR1 is SGHAT, CDR2 FQNNGV, per germline. This CDR3 spans 17 amino acids. CDR3: CASSYQSGQGGRTEAFF. CDR3 in DNA: TGTGCCAGCAGCTACCAGTCGGGACAGGGAGGAAGGACTGAAGCTTTCTTT. The full variable domain, rest sourced from reference TRBV11-2 and TRBJ1-1, is EAGVAQSPRYKIIEKRQSVAFWCNPISGHATLYWYQQILGQGPKLLIQFQNNGVVDDSQLPKDRFSAERLKGVDSTLKIQPAKLEDSAVYLCASSYQSGQGGRTEAFFGQGTRLTVV.

This rearrangement joins TRBV15 to TRBJ2-7, with a possible D match to TRBD1 (6 bases). The CDR3 extends over 15 amino acids. In germline, CDR1 is LNHNV, CDR2 YYDKDF (reference sequence). V gave up 5 bases and J gave up 6 bases, with 20 bases separating them. The CDR3 sequence: CATSGTGTLVREQYF. In DNA, the CDR3 is TGTGCCACCAGCGGGACCGGGACACTAGTACGCGAGCAGTACTTC.

V usage is TRBV5-1 and J usage is TRBJ2-5; 10 positions match TRBD2. The CDR3 loop spans 16 amino acids. CDR1 and CDR2 (germline): SGHRS, YFSETQ. V was clipped by 3 bases and J by 1 base; unmatched bases: 6. This chain's CDR3 is CASSWASGRSQETQYF. The CDR3 DNA is TGCGCCAGCAGCTGGGCTAGCGGGAGAAGCCAAGAGACCCAGTACTTC. The complete variable domain, with remaining parts taken from reference TRBV5-1 and TRBJ2-5, reads KAGVTQTPRYLIKTRGQQVTLSCSPISGHRSVSWYQQTPGQGLQFLFEYFSETQRNKGNFPGRFSGRQFSNSRSEMNVSTLELGDSALYLCASSWASGRSQETQYFGPGTRLLVL.

This clone occurred a few times. J is TRBJ1-1 and V is TRBV9, with D possibly matching TRBD1 (6 bases). The germline CDR1 and CDR2 sequences are SGDLS and YYNGEE. V was pared by 4 bases and J by 1 base, with 14 bases between. The CDR3 loop spans 15 amino acids. For the CDR3, the DNA is TGTGCCAGCAGCTACACAGGGTTATCGAACACTGAAGCTTTCTTT. It specifies CASSYTGLSNTEAFF.

V gene TRBV9 combines with J gene TRBJ2-7; D is possibly TRBD1 (6 bases). V lost 4 bases, J lost 0 bases, and 11 bases lay in between. CDR1 is SGDLS and CDR2 is YYNGEE in the germline V gene. This CDR3 has 14 residues. The CDR3 bases are TGTGCCAGCAGCTTCCGGGACAACTCCTACGAGCAGTACTTC. Amino acid sequence: CASSFRDNSYEQYF.

This chain uses TRBV13 with TRBJ1-2, with D perhaps TRBD1 (5 bases). In germline, CDR1 is PRHDT, CDR2 FYEKMQ (reference sequence). CDR3 length equals 13 residues. The V and J ends lost 3 bases and 4 bases respectively, with 9 bases between them. The CDR3 bases are TGTGCCAGCAGCTTGGGGCAGCCCTATGGCTACACCTTC. Its translation: CASSLGQPYGYTF.

This clone showed up just once. This chain links TRBV11-2 with TRBJ2-1; D possibly corresponds to TRBD1 (6 bases). The CDR3 sequence is 15 residues long. CDR1 is SGHAT, CDR2 FQNNGV, per germline. V lost 3 bases to trimming and J lost 9 bases, with 18 bases between them. The CDR3 loop reads CASSFEAGAYSEQFF. The CDR3 nucleotides are TGTGCCAGCAGCTTCGAGGCAGGGGCTTATAGTGAGCAGTTCTTC.

The V call is TRBV28, the J call TRBJ2-7; TRBD1 matches at 8 bases. Germline assignment: CDR1 MDHEN and CDR2 SYDVKM. The ends lost 6 bases at V and 0 bases at J; junction bases unmatched: 7. The CDR3 length is 15 residues. Here the CDR3 DNA reads TGTGCCAGCAGAGGACAGGGAAGGAGCTCCTACGAGCAGTACTTC. Translation: CASRGQGRSSYEQYF. Together with reference TRBV28 and TRBJ2-7, the CDR3 gives the full variable domain: DVKVTQSSRYLVKRTGEKVFLECVQDMDHENMFWYRQDPGLGLRLIYFSYDVKMKEKGDIPEGYSVSREKKERFSLILESASTNQTSMYLCASRGQGRSSYEQYFGPGTRLTVT.

This sequence joins TRBV28 and TRBJ2-1; 8 bases map to TRBD1. V trimming: 3 bases; J trimming: 3 bases; junction bases outside the gene matches: 1. This CDR3 is 14 amino acids long. Germline V lookup: CDR1 MDHEN, CDR2 SYDVKM. The DNA for the CDR3 is TGTGCCAGCAGTTTTGACAGGGGCTACAATGAGCAGTTCTTC. Translation: CASSFDRGYNEQFF.

The chain joins TRBV5-1 to TRBJ2-5, with D maybe TRBD2 (6 bases). In germline, CDR1 is SGHRS, CDR2 YFSETQ. The CDR3 totals 15 residues. V dropped 4 bases and J dropped 1 base, with 14 bases sitting between them. The CDR3 region is CASSRTSRGQETQYF. The CDR3, as DNA: TGCGCCAGCAGCCGGACCTCGCGGGGCCAAGAGACCCAGTACTTC.

The rearrangement uses TRBV4-2 and TRBJ2-7; D is uncertain. The CDR3 runs to 14 residues. CDR1 and CDR2 from the germline V gene are LGHNA and YNFKEQ. Deletions cut 0 bases from V and 7 bases from J, with 13 bases between. DNA for the CDR3: TGTGCCAGCAGCCAAGATCTAAGCCGGTCGGAGCAGTACTTC. It yields the protein CASSQDLSRSEQYF.

The gene calls are TRBV4-1 and TRBJ1-5; D uncertain. Germline V gives CDR1 MGHRA, CDR2 YSYEKL. This CDR3 contains 15 residues. V dropped 0 bases and J dropped 4 bases, with 10 bases sitting between them. CDR3 region: CASSQERQSNQPQHF. The CDR3 DNA reads as TGCGCCAGCAGCCAAGAGAGGCAGAGTAATCAGCCCCAGCATTTT.

V is TRBV19 and J is TRBJ2-1, with no clear D. This CDR3 is built from 13 residues. V lost 3 bases and J lost 0, with 3 bases in between. Germline V gives CDR1 LNHDA, CDR2 SQIVND (reference sequence). In nucleotides, the CDR3 is TGTGCCAGTAGTATCAGCTCCTACAATGAGCAGTTCTTC. Translated: CASSISSYNEQFF.

This chain uses TRBV6-5 with TRBJ1-1; D unresolved. Per germline, CDR1 MNHEY and CDR2 SVGAGI. CDR3 length: 11 amino acids. The V end was cut by 11 bases, the J end by 2 bases, with 9 bases between. This CDR3 reads CAGASNTEAFF. Written as DNA, the CDR3 is TGTGCCGGAGCGTCAAACACTGAAGCTTTCTTT.

The chain uses TRBV7-3 and TRBJ1-4, with D tentatively TRBD1 (6 bases). The CDR3 consists of 16 residues. Trimming pared 1 base from V and 7 bases from J, leaving 16 bases between. Germline-derived CDR1 and CDR2 are SGHTA and FQGTGA. The CDR3: CASSLNAPGAGEKLFF. The DNA of the CDR3 is TGTGCCAGCAGCTTAAATGCCCCAGGGGCTGGTGAAAAACTGTTTTTT.

CDR3 loop: CASSLSHHATNYEQYF. The CDR3 coding sequence is TGTGCCAGCAGCTTAAGCCACCACGCGACAAACTACGAGCAGTACTTC. The V call is TRBV7-6, the J call TRBJ2-7; D unclear. Germline V gene lookup returns CDR1 SGHVS and CDR2 FNYEAQ. CDR3 length equals 16 residues. Between the trimmed V and J ends, which lost 2 bases and 3 bases, there was a span of 17 bases. The complete variable domain, with remaining parts taken from reference TRBV7-6 and TRBJ2-7, reads GAGVSQSPRYKVTKRGQDVALRCDPISGHVSLYWYRQALGQGPEFLTYFNYEAQQDKSGLPNDRFSAERPEGSISTLTIQRTEQRDSAMYRCASSLSHHATNYEQYFGPGTRLTVT.